Listed below are T cell receptor beta chains from one sample, sequenced in a study of cytomegalovirus exposure and HLA in healthy donors. Sequenced by immunoSEQ multiplex PCR; TCRdb stores in-frame clones only, minus some. This sample has 150,000 to 200,000 clones, with roughly 80% found just once. Source material: PBMCs. The receptors here all came from a male donor in good health and CMV-seronegative. CDR3s include the opening cysteine and the closing phenylalanine or tryptophan. The order of the fields is D gene, V gene, J gene, clone size, CDR3 protein, CDR3 DNA. D genes are given only for firm matches. Clone size is shown for a subset of rows, as once, few, many or a class of expanded clone.

-	TRBV5-1	TRBJ1-1	-	CASSGQGRTEAFF	TGCGCCAGCAGCGGGCAGGGCCGCACTGAAGCTTTCTTT
-	TRBV19	TRBJ2-1	-	CASRAESLYNEQFF	TGTGCCAGTAGGGCGGAGAGCCTATACAATGAGCAGTTCTTC
-	TRBV7-2	TRBJ2-7	few	CASSLVLDYEQYF	TGTGCCAGCAGCTTAGTCTTAGACTACGAGCAGTACTTC
TRBD1	TRBV6-1	TRBJ2-7	medium-sized	CASSEGTGGSYEQYF	TGTGCCAGCAGTGAAGGGACAGGGGGCTCCTACGAGCAGTACTTC
-	TRBV28	TRBJ1-2	-	CASSLGGGPGYTF	TGTGCCAGCAGTTTAGGGGGGGGGCCGGGCTACACCTTC
-	TRBV5-1	TRBJ2-4	-	CASSLEAGKNIQYF	TGCGCCAGCAGCTTGGAGGCAGGGAAAAACATTCAGTACTTC
-	TRBV7-2	TRBJ1-5	-	CASSFRNQPQHF	TGTGCCAGCAGCTTTCGGAATCAGCCCCAGCATTTT
-	TRBV12-2	TRBJ2-5	-	CASRLAQQGAIDF	TGTGCAAGTCGCTTAGCGCAACAGGGGGCTATAGACTTC
-	TRBV28	TRBJ1-5	few	CASLAGDYNQPQHF	TGTGCCAGCCTTGCAGGGGATTATAATCAGCCCCAGCATTTT
TRBD2	TRBV25-1	TRBJ2-7	-	CASSAIPKVAGDAYEQYF	TGTGCCAGCAGTGCCATCCCCAAGGTAGCGGGGGATGCCTACGAGCAGTACTTC
TRBD1	TRBV7-7	TRBJ2-5	-	CASSYTGGKETQYF	TGTGCCAGCAGTTATACAGGGGGCAAAGAGACCCAGTACTTC
TRBD1	TRBV16	TRBJ2-7	-	CASSLVGTGGNEQYF	TGTGCCAGCAGCCTTGTTGGGACAGGGGGCAACGAGCAGTACTTC
TRBD1	TRBV28	TRBJ1-4	many	CASSTRQGLNEKLFF	TGTGCCAGCAGTACTAGACAGGGTCTAAATGAAAAACTGTTTTTT
-	TRBV28	TRBJ1-3	once	CASSLSHFSGNTIYF	TGTGCCAGCAGTTTGTCACATTTCTCTGGAAACACCATATATTTT
-	TRBV28	TRBJ2-6	-	CASLVGSSGANVLTF	TGTGCCAGCCTTGTTGGGAGCTCTGGGGCCAACGTCCTGACTTTC
-	TRBV23-1	TRBJ1-2	-	CASGPRGTSYGYTF	TGCGCCAGCGGCCCGAGGGGGACATCCTATGGCTACACCTTC
TRBD1	TRBV6-5	TRBJ1-6	few	CASSYGDRLYNSPLHF	TGTGCCAGCAGTTATGGGGACAGGCTCTATAATTCACCCCTCCACTTT
TRBD2	TRBV29-1	TRBJ2-1	-	CSVLLAGGGGNEQFF	TGCAGCGTTTTACTAGCGGGGGGTGGCGGCAATGAGCAGTTCTTC
TRBD1	TRBV6-6	TRBJ2-5	-	CASSHGQGAETQYF	TGTGCCAGCAGTCACGGACAGGGGGCAGAGACCCAGTACTTC
-	TRBV7-3	TRBJ2-6	-	CASSSTGAGANVLTF	TGTGCCAGCAGCTCAACGGGGGCCGGGGCCAACGTCCTGACTTTC
-	TRBV19	TRBJ1-1	-	CARGALNTEAFF	TGTGCCAGAGGGGCGCTGAACACTGAAGCTTTCTTT
-	TRBV19	TRBJ1-1	-	CASERQAKTRSNTEAFF	TGTGCCAGCGAAAGACAGGCCAAAACAAGATCGAACACTGAAGCTTTCTTT
-	TRBV28	TRBJ2-7	-	CASSFEGAYEQYF	TGTGCCAGCAGTTTTGAGGGTGCCTACGAGCAGTACTTC
-	TRBV2	TRBJ2-7	-	CASSERGYEQYF	TGTGCCAGCAGTGAAAGGGGCTACGAGCAGTACTTC
-	TRBV2	TRBJ2-3	few	CASSEGRGLGADTQYF	TGTGCCAGCAGTGAAGGGCGGGGGCTGGGGGCAGATACGCAGTATTTT
TRBD2	TRBV7-6	TRBJ2-1	few	CASSLERGASHNEQFF	TGTGCCAGCAGCTTAGAGCGGGGGGCGTCCCACAATGAGCAGTTCTTC
-	TRBV10-3	TRBJ1-5	few	CAISEQGQPQHF	TGTGCCATCAGTGAACAGGGTCAGCCCCAGCATTTT